Shown below are 20 T cell receptor beta chains from a single sample sequenced in a study of blood T cell repertoires in COVID-19. Clones were read by immunoSEQ multiplex PCR, and TCRdb kept only the in-frame ones, dropping some. Here the sample spans under 80,000 clones, around 85% being singletons. The sequencing input was peripheral blood. The origin of the receptors is a human donor in a cohort sampled during active COVID-19.

The V gene is TRBV2, the J gene TRBJ2-3; the match to TRBD2 covers 8 bases. The length of the CDR3 is 16 residues. The germline CDR1 and CDR2 sequences are SNHLY and FYNNEI. Trimming took 7 bases from V and 0 from J; bases not matched to a gene: 9. This CDR3 reads CASKYSSGSSTDTQYF. In DNA, the CDR3 is TGTGCCAGCAAGTATTCTAGCGGGTCTAGCACAGATACGCAGTATTTT.

This clone was observed a handful of times. The rearrangement links TRBV30 to TRBJ2-7; D is undetermined. This CDR3 is 18 amino acids long. The germline CDR1 and CDR2 sequences are GTSNPN and SVGIG (reference sequence). V was shortened by 0 bases and J by 1 base, with 22 bases between the two germline ends. CDR3 residues: CAWSVHPILKTASYEQYF. The CDR3, as DNA: TGTGCCTGGAGTGTACACCCGATCCTCAAGACTGCATCCTACGAGCAGTACTTC. Filled out from reference TRBV30 and TRBJ2-7, the complete variable domain reads SQTIHQWPATLVQPVGSPLSLECTVEGTSNPNLYWYRQAAGRGLQLLFYSVGIGQISSEVPQNLSASRPQDRQFILSSKKLLLSDSGFYLCAWSVHPILKTASYEQYFGPGTRLTVT.

The chain carries TRBV5-1 and TRBJ2-7; 9 bases are shared with TRBD1. The CDR3 extends over 16 amino acids. After removal of 1 base from V and 1 base from J, the junction contained 6 bases not matched to a gene. CDR1 and CDR2 from the germline V gene are SGHRS and YFSETQ. The CDR3 sequence: CASSLSGTGISYEQYF. The CDR3 DNA follows: TGCGCCAGCAGCTTGAGTGGGACAGGGATTTCCTACGAGCAGTACTTC.

This chain joins TRBV4-3 and TRBJ2-7; the D gene is possibly TRBD2 (6 bases). CDR3 length: 18 residues. Trimming stripped 5 bases from V and 1 base from J, with 24 bases between. Germline V gene data show CDR1 as LGHNA and CDR2 as YSLEER. CDR3 residues: CASSWKSGDGGPSYEQYF. CDR3 in DNA: TGCGCCAGCAGCTGGAAATCGGGAGATGGGGGACCTTCCTACGAGCAGTACTTC.

The chain joins TRBV6-5 to TRBJ2-1; perhaps TRBD2 as D (6 bases). Germline assignment: CDR1 MNHEY and CDR2 SVGAGI. This CDR3 is built from 15 residues. Trimming left V 4 bases short and J 13 bases short, with 23 bases between. In DNA form, the CDR3 reads TGTGCCAGCAGTTTAACGGGAGTTATGGGTCAAATTCAGTTCTTC. This codes for CASSLTGVMGQIQFF.

This chain uses TRBV5-1 with TRBJ2-4; 7 bases match TRBD2. This CDR3 has 15 amino acids. Germline V CDR1 and CDR2: SGHRS, YFSETQ. Trimming took 4 bases from V and 0 from J; bases not matched to a gene: 4. CDR3 sequence (DNA): TGCGCCAGCAGCATTAGCGGGTTAGCCAAAAACATTCAGTACTTC. Its translation is CASSISGLAKNIQYF.

CDR3 loop: CASSLDVPAGLATYTDTQYF. DNA of the CDR3: TGTGCCAGCAGCTTAGACGTCCCAGCCGGACTAGCGACTTACACAGATACGCAGTATTTT. This chain joins TRBV7-8 and TRBJ2-3; TRBD2 agrees at 9 bases. CDR1 and CDR2 (germline): SGHVS, FQNEAQ. This CDR3 spans 20 amino acids. With V trimmed by 1 base and J by 2 bases, 16 bases remained unmatched.

The V and J genes are TRBV9 and TRBJ2-5; 8 bases map to TRBD2. This CDR3 region has 15 residues. Per the germline V gene, CDR1 is SGDLS and CDR2 is YYNGEE. The V and J ends lost 4 bases and 1 base, in that order; junction bases with no gene match: 6. The CDR3 sequence: CASSPAGGPQETQYF. The CDR3 DNA sequence: TGTGCCAGCAGCCCCGCGGGGGGTCCCCAAGAGACCCAGTACTTC.

For the CDR3, the DNA is TGTGCCAGCAGCTATATCCGGGACAGGGGAGGAAATGAGCAGTTCTTC. It encodes CASSYIRDRGGNEQFF. V is TRBV7-8 and J is TRBJ2-1; 10 bases fit TRBD1. The CDR3 consists of 16 residues. V dropped 4 bases and J dropped 7; count of bases not matched to a gene: 10. Germline V CDR1 and CDR2: SGHVS, FQNEAQ.

The rearrangement links TRBV15 to TRBJ2-6, with TRBD1 as a possible D gene (6 bases). The CDR3 extends over 15 amino acids. V lost 4 bases, J lost 15 bases, and 22 bases lay in between. Germline values: CDR1 LNHNV, CDR2 YYDKDF (reference sequence). The CDR3 loop reads CATSKSRAEGENLTF. CDR3 in DNA: TGTGCCACCAGCAAATCGAGAGCAGAGGGGGAGAACCTGACTTTC.

The chain employs TRBV5-8 and TRBJ2-7; 10 bases agree with TRBD1. Germline V lookup: CDR1 SGHTS, CDR2 YDEGEE. This CDR3 is built from 16 residues. The trim removed 2 bases at V and 5 bases at J, leaving 10 bases unmatched. The CDR3: CASSFYPGQGPDEQYF. In DNA form, the CDR3 reads TGTGCCAGCAGCTTTTATCCGGGACAGGGGCCAGACGAGCAGTACTTC.

The genes are TRBV19 and TRBJ2-1; TRBD1 is a possible D gene (6 bases). The V end lost 4 bases, the J end lost 2 bases, and 15 bases lay between the germline ends. Germline CDR1 is LNHDA and CDR2 is SQIVND (reference sequence). This CDR3 comprises 16 residues. The CDR3, as DNA: TGTGCCAGTAGTACCGAAACCGGGACAACCTACAATGAGCAGTTCTTC. This codes for CASSTETGTTYNEQFF.

The chain is built from TRBV20-1 and TRBJ1-1; 11 bases are shared with TRBD1. This CDR3 spans 13 amino acids. After removal of 3 bases from V and 6 bases from J, the junction contained 3 bases not matched to a gene. The germline V gene encodes CDR1 DFQATT and CDR2 SNEGSKA (reference sequence). CDR3 loop: CSASRDRGSEAFF. In DNA form, the CDR3 reads TGCAGTGCTAGTCGGGACAGGGGGTCTGAAGCTTTCTTT.

The chain has TRBV19 and TRBJ2-7, with TRBD1 matching over 7 bases. This CDR3 has 13 residues. J lost 0 bases, V lost 9 bases, and 5 bases had no gene match. Germline values: CDR1 LNHDA, CDR2 SQIVND (reference sequence). Written as DNA, the CDR3 is TGTGCCAGCAGGGGGACCTACTCCTACGAGCAGTACTTC. Translated, it gives CASRGTYSYEQYF.

The CDR3 DNA is TGTGCCAGCAGGGAGAGACAGGGGTTGGTCCAAGAGACCCAGTACTTC. This codes for CASRERQGLVQETQYF. The rearrangement joins TRBV28 to TRBJ2-5; 8 bases line up with TRBD1. CDR1 and CDR2 from the germline V gene are MDHEN and SYDVKM. CDR3 length: 16 residues. V trimming: 6 bases; J trimming: 1 base; junction bases outside the gene matches: 10.

The chain employs TRBV4-1 and TRBJ2-6; possibly TRBD1 for D (6 bases). V gave up 1 base and J gave up 2 bases, with 21 bases separating them. Germline CDR1 reads MGHRA; CDR2 reads YSYEKL. This CDR3 has 20 residues. The CDR3 loop is CASSQVIKDSRLPGANVLTF. As DNA, the CDR3 is TGCGCCAGCAGCCAAGTAATAAAGGACAGTAGGCTCCCTGGGGCCAACGTCCTGACTTTC.

Only one count was recorded for this clone. The V and J genes are TRBV5-5 and TRBJ2-7, with 11 bases aligning to TRBD2. The CDR3 consists of 14 residues. V trimming: 3 bases; J trimming: 4 bases; junction bases outside the gene matches: 3. Germline values: CDR1 SGHKS, CDR2 YYEKEE (reference sequence). The CDR3: CASSSGTSGYEQYF. CDR3 bases: TGTGCCAGCAGCTCCGGGACTAGCGGTTACGAGCAGTACTTC.

The V call is TRBV7-6, the J call TRBJ2-6; TRBD2 matches at 7 bases. Looked up from germline, CDR1 is SGHVS and CDR2 is FNYEAQ. The CDR3 is 12 amino acids. CDR3 loop: CVAGSGANVLTF. The CDR3 DNA reads TGTGTAGCGGGTTCTGGGGCCAACGTCCTGACTTTC.

The chain is built from TRBV24-1 and TRBJ2-3, with 9 bases identical to TRBD1. The CDR3 spans 17 residues. J lost 5 bases, V lost 6 bases, and 14 bases had no gene match. Germline assignment: CDR1 KGHDR and CDR2 SFDVKD. The DNA for the CDR3 is TGTGCCACCAGTCGCCCCTTGGGACAGGGAGGGGTAGATACGCAGTATTTT. The encoded protein is CATSRPLGQGGVDTQYF.

The CDR3 region has the DNA TGCGCCAGCAGCCAAGGGATAACTAGCGGGAGGGCCTACGAGCAGTACTTC. Its protein product is CASSQGITSGRAYEQYF. The chain carries TRBV4-3 and TRBJ2-7; 13 nucleotides match TRBD2. The V gene's germline CDR1 is LGHNA and CDR2 YSLEER. The CDR3 loop spans 17 amino acids. J lost 2 bases, V lost 1 base, and 5 bases had no gene match.